The 27 T cell receptor beta chains below were found in one sample sequenced in a study of shared T cell receptors in the human thymus (dated by TCRdb to the early 2020s). Library preparation employed the immunoSEQ multiplex PCR assay. Imported from immuneACCESS, the table was reduced by TCRdb to in-frame sequences with V and J called. These copies leave out some clones; in studies compared against another copy, an unresolved V gene accounts for under half, and the cause of the remainder is not known. The table for this sample lists about 660,000 clones; around 87% of them were counted only once. The top ten hold about 0.0094% of the sample. This same sample was also taken into another study, of human thymus T cells.

The sequencing sample was made of thymocytes. The receptors stem from a boy less than two years old with a congenital heart defect. Donor details come from another sample of the same person, matched by shared clones.

The DNA of the CDR3 is TGTGCCAGCAGTTTCCAACAGGGCGATAACTATGGCTACACCTTC. Its protein is CASSFQQGDNYGYTF. The chain has TRBV27 and TRBJ1-2; TRBD1 is a possible D gene (6 bases). V was pared by 3 bases and J by 1 base, with 12 bases between. The CDR3 contains 15 residues. Germline V gene sequence: CDR1 MNHEY, CDR2 SMNVEV (reference sequence).

This clone has only a few counts. The rearrangement links TRBV28 to TRBJ1-3; D gene unclear. The germline V gene encodes CDR1 MDHEN and CDR2 SYDVKM. The CDR3 is 15 residues long. V lost 6 bases to trimming and J lost 2 bases, with 14 bases between them. DNA of the CDR3: TGTGCCAGCAGCCGAATACAGATAACTGGAAACACCATATATTTT. Translating gives CASSRIQITGNTIYF. The variable domain in full, completed from reference TRBV28 and TRBJ1-3, reads DVKVTQSSRYLVKRTGEKVFLECVQDMDHENMFWYRQDPGLGLRLIYFSYDVKMKEKGDIPEGYSVSREKKERFSLILESASTNQTSMYLCASSRIQITGNTIYFGEGSWLTVV.

V and J are TRBV7-3 and TRBJ1-5; a possible D gene is TRBD1 (5 bases). V lost 1 base, J lost 6 bases, and 13 bases lay in between. CDR1 SGHTA and CDR2 FQGTGA come from the germline V gene. The CDR3 is 15 residues long. The CDR3 sequence is CASSLNAGRGQPQHF. CDR3 DNA sequence: TGTGCCAGCAGCTTAAATGCAGGGCGGGGTCAGCCCCAGCATTTT.

This chain uses TRBV15 with TRBJ2-7; the match to TRBD1 covers 7 bases. With V trimmed by 7 bases and J by 0 bases, 3 bases remained unmatched. This CDR3 has 13 residues. The germline V gene encodes CDR1 LNHNV and CDR2 YYDKDF (reference sequence). CDR3 DNA sequence: TGTGCCACCACCGGGACAGACTCCTACGAGCAGTACTTC. This translates into CATTGTDSYEQYF. Complete variable domain (other parts from reference TRBV15 and TRBJ2-7): DAMVIQNPRYQVTQFGKPVTLSCSQTLNHNVMYWYQQKSSQAPKLLFHYYDKDFNNEADTPDNFQSRRPNTSFCFLDIRSPGLGDTAMYLCATTGTDSYEQYFGPGTRLTVT.

This rearrangement joins TRBV7-9 to TRBJ1-2; 7 nucleotides align to TRBD1. The germline gives CDR1 SEHNR, CDR2 FQNEAQ (reference sequence). The CDR3 is made up of 13 amino acids. Trimming took 1 base from V and 6 from J; bases not matched to a gene: 2. The CDR3: CASSLGDSDGYTF. CDR3 DNA: TGTGCCAGCAGCTTAGGGGACAGCGATGGCTACACCTTC. The variable domain in full, completed from reference TRBV7-9 and TRBJ1-2, reads DTGVSQNPRHKITKRGQNVTFRCDPISEHNRLYWYRQTLGQGPEFLTYFQNEAQLEKSRLLSDRFSAERPKGSFSTLEIQRTEQGDSAMYLCASSLGDSDGYTFGSGTRLTVV.

The V call is TRBV4-3, the J call TRBJ1-2; D is unresolved. The germline gives CDR1 LGHNA, CDR2 YSLEER. The CDR3 loop spans 15 amino acids. Trimming shortened V by 2 bases and J by 2 bases, and 12 bases separated the two germline ends. The CDR3 region has the DNA TGCGCCAGCAGCCAACGTACCGGGAAAAACTATGGCTACACCTTC. It yields the protein CASSQRTGKNYGYTF.

The V and J genes are TRBV4-1 and TRBJ2-7, with D perhaps TRBD1 (6 bases). This CDR3 is 14 amino acids long. Germline V gene lookup returns CDR1 MGHRA and CDR2 YSYEKL. V lost 1 base and J lost 9, with 16 bases in between. The chain's CDR3 is CASSQVQGSWLQYF. DNA of the CDR3: TGCGCCAGCAGCCAAGTCCAGGGGAGTTGGCTGCAGTACTTC.

This chain joins TRBV28 and TRBJ2-7; possibly TRBD1 for D (6 bases). The V and J ends lost 5 bases and 2 bases respectively, with 10 bases between them. The CDR3 is made up of 13 amino acids. Looked up from germline, CDR1 is MDHEN and CDR2 is SYDVKM. CDR3 bases: TGTGCCAGCAGTATACAGGGTGCCTACGAGCAGTACTTC. Translated: CASSIQGAYEQYF.

The chain uses TRBV7-6 and TRBJ2-2, with 9 bases that match TRBD2. After removal of 5 bases from V and 1 base from J, the junction contained 8 bases not matched to a gene. The CDR3 length is 17 residues. Germline CDR1 and CDR2: SGHVS and FNYEAQ. The CDR3: CASSKSGTSMNTGELFF. The CDR3 DNA follows: TGTGCCAGCAGCAAATCCGGGACTAGCATGAACACCGGGGAGCTGTTTTTT.

The J gene is TRBJ2-5, the V gene TRBV5-5; 12 bases agree with TRBD2. J lost 4 bases, V lost 4 bases, and 8 bases had no gene match. CDR3 size: 16 residues. Germline CDR1 and CDR2: SGHKS and YYEKEE (reference sequence). The DNA of the CDR3 is TGTGCCAGCAGCCCCCTAGCGGGGGGGCGCATAGAGACCCAGTACTTC. Translation: CASSPLAGGRIETQYF. The whole variable domain, filled in from reference TRBV5-5 and TRBJ2-5, reads DAGVTQSPTHLIKTRGQQVTLRCSPISGHKSVSWYQQVLGQGPQFIFQYYEKEERGRGNFPDRFSARQFPNYSSELNVNALLLGDSALYLCASSPLAGGRIETQYFGPGTRLLVL.

This sequence joins TRBV28 and TRBJ2-7, with D possibly matching TRBD2 (7 bases). This CDR3 has 18 residues. V lost 7 bases and J 0 bases, leaving 25 bases between the germline ends. Germline lookup yields CDR1 MDHEN and CDR2 SYDVKM. CDR3 sequence (DNA): TGTGCCAGCATTGACAACTACAGGGACTACCCTAACTCCTACGAGCAGTACTTC. It yields the protein CASIDNYRDYPNSYEQYF.

Only one count was recorded for this clone. The chain recombines TRBV7-9 with TRBJ2-7, with TRBD1 identical over 7 bases. This CDR3 spans 17 amino acids. Germline V CDR1 and CDR2: SEHNR, FQNEAQ (reference sequence). V was pared by 3 bases and J by 1 base, with 12 bases of the junction left unmatched. The CDR3, as DNA: TGTGCCAGCAGCTTGACTTTGACAGGGCAAATATCCTACGAGCAGTACTTC. Its translation is CASSLTLTGQISYEQYF.

J is TRBJ1-1 and V is TRBV2, with a tentative D call TRBD1 (5 bases). Germline V gives CDR1 SNHLY, CDR2 FYNNEI. The ends were cut back, 6 bases at V and 0 bases at J, with 14 bases in the middle. The CDR3 spans 15 residues. In DNA form, the CDR3 reads TGTGCCAGCAGGAAGGGAGGGGTAATGAACACTGAAGCTTTCTTT. This translates into CASRKGGVMNTEAFF.

The V gene is TRBV10-2, the J gene TRBJ2-7, with D uncertain. V was trimmed by 6 bases and J by 7 bases, leaving 16 bases between them. The CDR3 sequence is 13 residues long. Germline CDR1 reads WSHSY; CDR2 reads SAAADI. The chain's CDR3 is CASREPKKYEQYF. The CDR3 coding sequence is TGCGCCAGCAGGGAGCCTAAGAAGTATGAGCAGTACTTC.

The chain is built from TRBV27 and TRBJ2-1, with 7 bases fitting TRBD2. Germline-derived CDR1 and CDR2 are MNHEY and SMNVEV (reference sequence). The CDR3 consists of 15 residues. The J segment lost 4 bases and the V segment lost 9 bases, leaving 12 bases of the junction unmatched. CDR3 residues: CASNEAGERYNEQFF. DNA for the CDR3: TGTGCCAGTAACGAGGCGGGAGAACGTTACAATGAGCAGTTCTTC.

The chain links TRBV4-1 to TRBJ2-3; 11 bases line up with TRBD2. The junction had 2 bases not matched to a gene; V was cut back by 1 base and J by 2 bases. This CDR3 contains 16 residues. Germline values: CDR1 MGHRA, CDR2 YSYEKL. This chain's CDR3 is CASSQALAGATDTQYF. The CDR3 DNA reads as TGCGCCAGCAGCCAAGCACTAGCGGGAGCCACAGATACGCAGTATTTT.

The chain uses TRBV27 and TRBJ2-7, with D possibly being TRBD1 (6 bases). V lost 5 bases to trimming and J lost 3 bases, with 14 bases between them. CDR3 length: 14 residues. Germline CDR1 reads MNHEY; CDR2 reads SMNVEV (reference sequence). CDR3: CASSTRGDNYEQYF. The CDR3 nucleotides read TGTGCCAGCAGTACCCGTGGGGACAACTACGAGCAGTACTTC.

The rearrangement links TRBV2 to TRBJ2-1; D remains ambiguous. This CDR3 is 15 amino acids long. Germline CDR1 SNHLY, CDR2 FYNNEI. V was pared by 2 bases and J by 0 bases, with 8 bases between. The CDR3 reads CASSEKPGSYNEQFF. The CDR3 DNA reads TGTGCCAGCAGTGAAAAGCCGGGCTCCTACAATGAGCAGTTCTTC.

The gene calls are TRBV18 and TRBJ1-1; 9 bases fit TRBD1. Losses at the gene ends were 2 bases for V and 5 bases for J; bases not matched to a gene: 6. CDR3 length: 15 amino acids. Germline-derived CDR1 and CDR2 are KGHSH and LQKENI. CDR3 sequence: CASSPKGQGGTEAFF. The CDR3, as DNA: TGTGCCAGCTCACCAAAGGGACAGGGAGGGACTGAAGCTTTCTTT.

The CDR3 loop reads CASSDPWLAGEETQYF. Here the CDR3 DNA reads TGTGCCAGCAGTGACCCCTGGCTAGCGGGGGAAGAGACCCAGTACTTC. The chain links TRBV25-1 to TRBJ2-5; 10 bases line up with TRBD2. Germline V gene data show CDR1 as MGHDK and CDR2 as SYGVNS. J was trimmed by 3 bases and V by 3 bases; bases with no gene match: 7. The CDR3 is made up of 16 amino acids.

The genes are TRBV28 and TRBJ1-2; perhaps TRBD1 as D (5 bases). Germline V gives CDR1 MDHEN, CDR2 SYDVKM. The CDR3 consists of 12 residues. Trimming removed 7 bases from V and 5 bases from J, with 11 bases in between. The CDR3 sequence: CASTPGGYGYTF. The CDR3 DNA reads TGTGCCAGCACCCCGGGGGGATATGGCTACACCTTC.

The chain has TRBV5-6 and TRBJ2-3; 9 nucleotides align to TRBD1. The junction had 7 bases not matched to a gene; V was cut back by 3 bases and J by 5 bases. Germline CDR1 SGHDT, CDR2 YYEEEE. The CDR3 covers 15 residues. The CDR3 DNA reads TGTGCCAGCAGCTGCCGGGACAGGGATCTAGATACGCAGTATTTT. Translating it yields CASSCRDRDLDTQYF.

The J gene is TRBJ2-7, the V gene TRBV10-3; 7 positions agree with TRBD2. Germline V gene lookup returns CDR1 ENHRY and CDR2 SYGVKD. J gave up 5 bases and V 2 bases, and 12 bases lay outside the gene matches. CDR3 length: 16 residues. In DNA form, the CDR3 reads TGTGCCATCAGTGAGCTCCCCCCACTAGCGAGAAACGAGCAGTACTTC. Its translation: CAISELPPLARNEQYF.

The chain employs TRBV5-1 and TRBJ2-1; 7 nucleotides line up with TRBD2. The CDR3 totals 13 residues. The junction had 4 bases not matched to a gene; V was cut back by 4 bases and J by 6 bases. The V gene's germline CDR1 is SGHRS and CDR2 YFSETQ. CDR3 protein: CASSTGGLNEQFF. Written as DNA, the CDR3 is TGCGCCAGCAGCACGGGAGGTCTCAATGAGCAGTTCTTC.

The chain joins TRBV10-3 to TRBJ2-3; 9 bases align to TRBD2. CDR1 is ENHRY, CDR2 SYGVKD, per germline. Trimming removed 5 bases from V and 0 bases from J; junction bases left unmatched: 6. This CDR3 has 16 residues. Here the CDR3 reads CAISSPSGNSTDTQYF. CDR3 nucleotide sequence: TGTGCCATCAGTTCCCCTAGCGGGAACAGCACAGATACGCAGTATTTT.

This clone was seen only once. The rearrangement joins TRBV7-6 to TRBJ2-7; TRBD1 matches at 11 bases. The CDR3 totals 16 residues. CDR1 and CDR2 (germline): SGHVS, FNYEAQ. The trim removed 5 bases at V and 4 bases at J, leaving 10 bases unmatched. This CDR3 reads CASSTRTGGLGYEQYF. The CDR3 DNA reads as TGTGCCAGCAGCACACGGACAGGGGGCTTAGGGTACGAGCAGTACTTC.

This chain connects TRBV7-3 to TRBJ1-2; a weak D match, TRBD1 (6 bases). This CDR3 region has 13 residues. Germline assignment: CDR1 SGHTA and CDR2 FQGTGA. The germline V and J ends were trimmed by 6 bases and 7 bases, with 15 bases remaining between them. The CDR3 reads CASSSRGGSGYTF. CDR3 coding DNA: TGTGCCAGCAGTAGTAGGGGGGGCTCTGGCTACACCTTC.